This T cell receptor (beta chain) came from a study of blood T cell repertoires in COVID-19. Study-wide context: Samples of COVID-19 (acute and convalescent) were obtained from the United States, Italy and Spain. The cDNA or gDNA used as material had been derived from T cells, B-cell-depleted T cells, or PBMCs.

Germline trimming cut 4 bases from V and 1 base from J; bases unmatched to any gene: 7. This CDR3 is 15 amino acids long. Germline assignment: CDR1 SGHRS and CDR2 YFSETQ. The table came from immunoSEQ multiplex PCR; TCRdb's copy has only in-frame clones and leaves some out. The sample consists of 150,000 to 200,000 clones, about 80% of them appearing once. Sequencing was performed on peripheral blood. The TCR was taken from a man between 70 and 80 years old with active or convalescent COVID-19. The rearrangement joins TRBV5-1 to TRBJ2-5, with TRBD1 matching 7 bases. The CDR3 bases are TGCGCCAGCAGCCCCCCCCGGACAGGCCAAGAGACCCAGTACTTC. Its translation: CASSPPRTGQETQYF.